These 14 T cell receptor beta chains came from one sample sequenced in a study of vaccination effects on CD4 cells after COVID-19. Repertoires were generated with immunoSEQ multiplex PCR, while TCRdb's copy carries only in-frame clones and drops some. Of 80,000 to 95,000 clones listed, under 80% are singletons. These TCRs are of unknown antigen specificity. Sequencing in the ViraFEST assay came after antigen-specific CD4+ T cells had been expanded with viral peptide pools, which were used to stimulate PBMC. With roughly 10 days of culture completed, CD4+ T cells were isolated. Either the BNT162b2 or mRNA-1273 vaccine was given to participants in two doses. The specimen comprised CD4+ T cells from PBMCs cultured with HCoV-OC43 spike peptides, sampled after COVID-19 vaccination. Subset noted: HCoV-OC43 spike overlapping peptide pool stimulation. Receptors were obtained from a human donor who received a COVID-19 vaccine.

The J gene is TRBJ2-4, the V gene TRBV6-1; maybe TRBD2 (6 bases). Looked up from germline, CDR1 is MNHNS and CDR2 is SASEGT. V was trimmed by 3 bases and J by 0 bases, leaving 12 bases between them. The CDR3 is 16 amino acids. The CDR3 spells CASSDGGVLAKNIQYF. CDR3 nucleotide sequence: TGTGCCAGCAGTGACGGAGGGGTTCTAGCCAAAAACATTCAGTACTTC.

This clone was found a few times. V is TRBV24-1 and J is TRBJ1-1; no clear D. Per the germline V gene, CDR1 is KGHDR and CDR2 is SFDVKD. Trimming left V 0 bases short and J 0 bases short, with 7 bases between. This CDR3 comprises 15 residues. The CDR3: CATSDLGRMNTEAFF. The CDR3 bases are TGTGCCACCAGTGATTTGGGCCGGATGAACACTGAAGCTTTCTTT.

V is TRBV5-1 and J is TRBJ2-3; TRBD1 aligns across 12 bases. The CDR3 sequence is 18 residues long. V gave up 1 base and J gave up 6 bases; unmatched junction bases: 12. The germline V gene has CDR1 SGHRS and CDR2 YFSETQ. As DNA, the CDR3 is TGCGCCAGCAGCTTGTTTTCCTCCGCCGGGACAGGGGGCGATACGCAGTATTTT. Translated: CASSLFSSAGTGGDTQYF.

The V and J genes are TRBV5-1 and TRBJ2-5, with no clear D. CDR3 size: 14 residues. The V gene lost 4 bases and the J gene lost 5 bases, with 15 bases spanning the gap. The germline V gene has CDR1 SGHRS and CDR2 YFSETQ. The CDR3 DNA reads as TGCGCCAGCAGCGGCTCCTGGAGTGGGGAGACCCAGTACTTC. Protein: CASSGSWSGETQYF.

The chain is built from TRBV7-2 and TRBJ2-1; 13 positions agree with TRBD2. Germline lookup yields CDR1 SGHTA and CDR2 FQGNSA. The trim removed 1 base at V and 7 bases at J, leaving 7 bases unmatched. This CDR3 region has 17 residues. CDR3 in amino acids: CASSLDTSGGAGNEQFF. The CDR3 DNA reads TGTGCCAGCAGCTTAGATACTAGCGGGGGGGCCGGGAATGAGCAGTTCTTC.

In its sample, this clone was seen once. The rearrangement joins TRBV19 to TRBJ2-2; a weak D match, TRBD2 (7 bases). CDR1 is LNHDA, CDR2 SQIVND, per germline (reference sequence). The CDR3 runs to 16 residues. With 1 base removed from V and 5 bases from J, the gap between germline ends came to 14 bases. The CDR3, as DNA: TGTGCCAGTAGTATAGCTGGCGGGGGCGGGACCGGGGAGCTGTTTTTT. This gives the protein CASSIAGGGGTGELFF.

The V and J genes are TRBV19 and TRBJ2-5; D unresolved. CDR3 length: 13 residues. In germline, CDR1 is LNHDA, CDR2 SQIVND (reference sequence). V was trimmed by 6 bases and J by 1 base, leaving 9 bases between them. CDR3 loop: CASRGTFQETQYF. The CDR3 nucleotides read TGTGCCAGTAGGGGAACTTTCCAAGAGACCCAGTACTTC.

The V gene is TRBV6-5, the J gene TRBJ2-1; 7 bases map to TRBD1. Looked up from germline, CDR1 is MNHEY and CDR2 is SVGAGI. With 4 bases clipped from V and 0 bases from J, the junction kept 6 bases outside the gene matches. The CDR3 contains 16 residues. This CDR3 is CASSSGGSLSYNEQFF. DNA for the CDR3: TGTGCCAGCAGTTCAGGGGGATCCCTCTCCTACAATGAGCAGTTCTTC.

This clone has just a few counts. V and J are TRBV6-1 and TRBJ2-3; unclear D gene. Germline values: CDR1 MNHNS, CDR2 SASEGT. V lost 2 bases to trimming and J lost 4 bases, with 7 bases between them. The CDR3 is 13 amino acids. CDR3 sequence reads: CASSELGSDTQYF. CDR3 DNA sequence: TGTGCCAGCAGTGAACTAGGGTCAGATACGCAGTATTTT.

The chain joins TRBV18 to TRBJ2-5, with 12 bases aligning to TRBD2. CDR3 length: 14 amino acids. V was clipped by 5 bases and J by 6 bases; unmatched bases: 4. Germline V gives CDR1 KGHSH, CDR2 LQKENI. CDR3: CASSSSGGAKTQYF. The CDR3 coding sequence is TGTGCCAGCTCATCTAGCGGGGGGGCGAAGACCCAGTACTTC.

The genes are TRBV7-2 and TRBJ1-1; D possibly corresponds to TRBD1 (5 bases). Trimming left V 4 bases short and J 0 bases short, with 9 bases between. This CDR3 region has 14 residues. The V gene's germline CDR1 is SGHTA and CDR2 FQGNSA. In DNA form, the CDR3 reads TGTGCCAGCAGCTCAACAGGACTGAACACTGAAGCTTTCTTT. This sequence encodes CASSSTGLNTEAFF.

This chain uses TRBV5-1 with TRBJ2-6, with D unresolved. This CDR3 is 15 amino acids long. Trimming cost V 1 base and J 1 base, with 6 bases left between them. The germline CDR1 and CDR2 sequences are SGHRS and YFSETQ. CDR3 in amino acids: CASSLTVSGANVLTF. The CDR3 DNA reads TGCGCCAGCAGCTTGACGGTTTCTGGGGCCAACGTCCTGACTTTC.

J is TRBJ1-1 and V is TRBV27; 7 bases are a match to TRBD1. Trimming took 2 bases from V and 2 from J; bases not matched to a gene: 5. There are 15 residues in the CDR3. Germline CDR1 MNHEY, CDR2 SMNVEV (reference sequence). The CDR3 DNA sequence: TGTGCCAGCAGTTTAGTAGGGACAGCTAACACTGAAGCTTTCTTT. Translating gives CASSLVGTANTEAFF.

The rearrangement uses TRBV11-3 and TRBJ2-2; D unresolved. Trimming left V 5 bases short and J 7 bases short, with 14 bases between. Germline-derived CDR1 and CDR2 are SGHNT and YENEEA. This CDR3 has 14 amino acids. The CDR3 here is CASSLYFNVGELFF. Here the CDR3 DNA reads TGTGCCAGCAGCCTCTACTTTAACGTCGGGGAGCTGTTTTTT.